The sequence of this TCR beta chain was determined in a study of beta chain features in type 1 diabetes. TCRB transcripts that were expressed got sequenced, as all of the isolated RNA had been reverse transcribed. Sequenced by immunoSEQ multiplex PCR; TCRdb stores in-frame clones only, minus some. The sample holds under 500,000 clones, roughly 30% seen once. Per the germline V gene, CDR1 is PRHDT and CDR2 is FYEKMQ (reference sequence). The CDR3 covers 16 residues. Deletions cut 7 bases from V and 1 base from J, with 19 bases between. The chain uses TRBV13 and TRBJ1-1, with a possible D match to TRBD1 (6 bases). The source of this sequence is a young man in good health. Material for sequencing was naive CD4+ T cells from blood. DNA for the CDR3: TGTGCCAGCACCCGAATCACCCGGACAGAGAACACTGAAGCTTTCTTT. This codes for CASTRITRTENTEAFF.